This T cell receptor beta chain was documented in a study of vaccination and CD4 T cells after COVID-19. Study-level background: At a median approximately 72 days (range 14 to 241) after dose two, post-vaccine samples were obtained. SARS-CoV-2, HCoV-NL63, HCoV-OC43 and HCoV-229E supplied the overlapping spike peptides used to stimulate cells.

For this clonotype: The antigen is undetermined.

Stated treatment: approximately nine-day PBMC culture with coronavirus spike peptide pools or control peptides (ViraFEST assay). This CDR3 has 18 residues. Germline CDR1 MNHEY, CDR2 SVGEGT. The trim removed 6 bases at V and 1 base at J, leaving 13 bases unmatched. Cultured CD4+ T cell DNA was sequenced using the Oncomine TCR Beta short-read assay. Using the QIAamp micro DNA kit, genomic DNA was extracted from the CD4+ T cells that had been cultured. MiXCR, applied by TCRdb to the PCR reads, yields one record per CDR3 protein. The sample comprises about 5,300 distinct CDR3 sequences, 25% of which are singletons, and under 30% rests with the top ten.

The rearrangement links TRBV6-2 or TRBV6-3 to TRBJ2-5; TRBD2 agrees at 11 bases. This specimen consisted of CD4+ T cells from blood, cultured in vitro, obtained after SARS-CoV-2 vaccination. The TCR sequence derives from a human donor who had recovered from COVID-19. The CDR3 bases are TGTGCCAGCAGACCACTCCCGGGACTAGCGGCGATCCAAGAGACCCAGTACTTC. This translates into CASRPLPGLAAIQETQYF.